These 7 T cell receptor beta chains originate from one sample sequenced in a study of blood T cell repertoires in COVID-19. The assay was immunoSEQ multiplex PCR, and TCRdb's table has in-frame clones only and misses some. Of around 300,000 clones in the sample, around 90% were seen once. Material: PBMCs or T cells enriched from blood (not recorded which). The receptor set was obtained from a young woman with acute COVID-19.

V and J are TRBV6-5 and TRBJ2-3, with no clear D. CDR1 and CDR2 from the germline V gene are MNHEY and SVGAGI. Between the trimmed V and J ends, which lost 6 bases and 2 bases, there was a span of 15 bases. The length of the CDR3 is 15 residues. The CDR3 here is CASSRVAEVTDTQYF. The DNA of the CDR3 is TGTGCCAGCAGCCGGGTGGCGGAAGTCACAGATACGCAGTATTTT.

The V call is TRBV27, the J call TRBJ1-2; possibly TRBD1 for D (6 bases). Germline lookup yields CDR1 MNHEY and CDR2 SMNVEV (reference sequence). The CDR3 is made up of 13 amino acids. Trimming pared 6 bases from V and 6 bases from J, leaving 14 bases between. CDR3 region: CASRGHSEDGYTF. In DNA, the CDR3 is TGTGCCAGCAGGGGACACTCTGAGGATGGCTACACCTTC.

This clone was seen only once. This chain connects TRBV4-3 to TRBJ1-4; 10 positions match TRBD1. This CDR3 spans 18 amino acids. Germline V gives CDR1 LGHNA, CDR2 YSLEER. V was pared by 4 bases and J by 0 bases, with 8 bases of the junction left unmatched. This CDR3 is CASSLGQGGYATNEKLFF. The CDR3 region has the DNA TGCGCCAGCAGCCTAGGACAGGGGGGATATGCAACTAATGAAAAACTGTTTTTT.

The gene calls are TRBV19 and TRBJ2-2; D is possibly TRBD2 (6 bases). Germline V lookup: CDR1 LNHDA, CDR2 SQIVND (reference sequence). V lost 5 bases to trimming and J lost 6 bases, with 19 bases between them. The CDR3 is 16 residues long. CDR3 loop: CASSLSRDSRSGELFF. The DNA for the CDR3 is TGTGCCAGTAGTCTTAGCCGGGACTCAAGATCCGGGGAGCTGTTTTTT.

This chain links TRBV19 with TRBJ2-4; 9 bases are a match to TRBD1. Germline loops: CDR1 LNHDA, CDR2 SQIVND (reference sequence). The ends lost 4 bases at V and 3 bases at J; junction bases unmatched: 4. This CDR3 has 15 residues. In DNA, the CDR3 is TGTGCCAGTAGTACTCACAGGGGGCGCAAAAACATTCAGTACTTC. Its protein is CASSTHRGRKNIQYF.

The chain combines TRBV9 with TRBJ1-1; TRBD1 is a possible D gene (5 bases). The CDR3 has 11 amino acids. Germline lookup yields CDR1 SGDLS and CDR2 YYNGEE. V gave up 3 bases and J gave up 10 bases, with 10 bases separating them. Here the CDR3 DNA reads TGTGCCAGCAGCGGCCCCGGGGGAGCTTTCTTT. Protein: CASSGPGGAFF.

This clone was detected once. The J gene is TRBJ2-1, the V gene TRBV18; the D gene is possibly TRBD2 (5 bases). Germline lookup yields CDR1 KGHSH and CDR2 LQKENI. The CDR3 contains 15 residues. The V end was cut by 6 bases, the J end by 6 bases, with 18 bases between. The CDR3 spells CASSPIAPPRNEQFF. The CDR3 region has the DNA TGTGCCAGCTCTCCTATAGCGCCCCCACGCAATGAGCAGTTCTTC.